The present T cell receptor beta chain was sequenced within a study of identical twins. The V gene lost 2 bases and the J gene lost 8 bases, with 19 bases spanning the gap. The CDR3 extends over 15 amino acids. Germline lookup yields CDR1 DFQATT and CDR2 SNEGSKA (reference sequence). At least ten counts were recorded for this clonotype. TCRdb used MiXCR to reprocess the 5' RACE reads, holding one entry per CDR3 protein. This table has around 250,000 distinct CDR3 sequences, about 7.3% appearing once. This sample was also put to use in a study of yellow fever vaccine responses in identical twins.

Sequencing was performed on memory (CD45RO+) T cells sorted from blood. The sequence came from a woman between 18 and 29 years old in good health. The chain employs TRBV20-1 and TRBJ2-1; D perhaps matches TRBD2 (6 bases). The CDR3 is CSARPLASLFHEQFF. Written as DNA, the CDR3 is TGCAGTGCTAGACCCCTAGCGTCCCTTTTCCATGAGCAGTTCTTC.